This T cell receptor (beta chain) was identified during a study of blood T cells in healthy people across ages. Turning to the study itself: For every two T cells, template switching captured about one barcoded beta molecule.

V was trimmed by 0 bases and J by 6 bases, leaving 4 bases between them. The CDR3 contains 12 residues. Germline CDR1 is LNHNV and CDR2 is YYDKDF (reference sequence). Points on this clonotype: Its specificity is unknown.

General study results and limits: Possibly confounding the expanded clonotype changes was the fact that donor CMV status was unknown. As age increased, TCR beta diversity per million T cells fell in a roughly linear fashion.

Through a sample-barcoded 5' primer and a J-beta primer mix, a second PCR was run for 7 to 11 cycles. One entry per CDR3 protein, called by TCRdb with MiXCR from the 5' RACE reads. The table shows about 1 million distinct CDR3 sequences, with roughly 45% occurring only once. The TCR was taken from a woman aged 60-75 years in good health. This chain connects TRBV15 to TRBJ2-3, with unresolved D. The source material was blood. CDR3 in DNA: TGTGCCACCAGCAGAGAGGGGGATACGCAGTATTTT. Protein product: CATSREGDTQYF.